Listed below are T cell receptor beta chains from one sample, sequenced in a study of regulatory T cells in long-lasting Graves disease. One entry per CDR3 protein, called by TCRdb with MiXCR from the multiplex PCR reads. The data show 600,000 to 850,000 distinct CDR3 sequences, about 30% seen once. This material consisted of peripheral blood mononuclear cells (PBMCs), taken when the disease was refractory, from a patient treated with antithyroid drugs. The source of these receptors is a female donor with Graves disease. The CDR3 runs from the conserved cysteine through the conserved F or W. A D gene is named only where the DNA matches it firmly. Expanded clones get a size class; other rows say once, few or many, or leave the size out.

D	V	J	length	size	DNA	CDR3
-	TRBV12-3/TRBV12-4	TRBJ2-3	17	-	TGTGCCAGCAGTTTATGGGCAGGGAAGACTAGCACAGATACGCAGTATTTT	CASSLWAGKTSTDTQYF
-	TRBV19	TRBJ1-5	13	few	TGTGCCAGTAGCCCCGCCAGCAATCAGCCCCAGCATTTT	CASSPASNQPQHF
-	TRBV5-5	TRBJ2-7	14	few	TGTGCCAGCAGCTGGGGGGACACTTCCTACGAGCAGTACTTC	CASSWGDTSYEQYF
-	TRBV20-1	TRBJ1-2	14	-	TGCAGTGCTAAGGACTACTCAGCTAACTATGGCTACACCTTC	CSAKDYSANYGYTF
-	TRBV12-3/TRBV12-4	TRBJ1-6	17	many	TGTGCCAGCAGTCCCCTCGGGAGAGCAACCATCAATTCACCCCTCCACTTT	CASSPLGRATINSPLHF
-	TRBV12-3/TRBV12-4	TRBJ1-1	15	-	TGTGCCAGCACTCTGGGAGGCAGGGGGAACACTGAAGCTTTCTTT	CASTLGGRGNTEAFF
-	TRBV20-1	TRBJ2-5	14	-	TGCAGTGCTAGATTTGTGGGTAGCGCGGAGACCCAGTACTTC	CSARFVGSAETQYF
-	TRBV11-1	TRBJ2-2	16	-	TGTGCCAGCAGCTTAGCGCGCAGGGGGAACACCGGGGAGCTGTTTTTT	CASSLARRGNTGELFF
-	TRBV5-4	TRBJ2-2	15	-	TGTGCCAGCAGCTCCCGTAGCGAGAACACCGGGGAGCTGTTTTTT	CASSSRSENTGELFF
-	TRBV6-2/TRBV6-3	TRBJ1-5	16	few	TGTGCCAGCAGTTACCGGGGGGGGGCGAGGAATCAGCCCCAGCATTTT	CASSYRGGARNQPQHF
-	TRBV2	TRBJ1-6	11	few	TGTGCCAGCAGTGAACATTCACCCCTCCACTTT	CASSEHSPLHF
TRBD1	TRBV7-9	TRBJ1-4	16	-	TGTGCCAGCAGCTGGCGGACAGGCTCGACTAATGAAAAACTGTTTTTT	CASSWRTGSTNEKLFF
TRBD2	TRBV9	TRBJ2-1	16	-	TGTGCCAGCAGCTCCCGAGCGGGGATGATTGACAATGAGCAGTTCTTC	CASSSRAGMIDNEQFF
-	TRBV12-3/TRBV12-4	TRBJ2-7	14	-	TGTGCCAGCAGTCCGGGTGGCGCCCCCAACGAGCAGTACTTC	CASSPGGAPNEQYF
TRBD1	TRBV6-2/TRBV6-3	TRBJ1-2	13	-	TGTGCCGGCAGTCGGGACAGGCTCGTTGGCTACACCTTC	CAGSRDRLVGYTF